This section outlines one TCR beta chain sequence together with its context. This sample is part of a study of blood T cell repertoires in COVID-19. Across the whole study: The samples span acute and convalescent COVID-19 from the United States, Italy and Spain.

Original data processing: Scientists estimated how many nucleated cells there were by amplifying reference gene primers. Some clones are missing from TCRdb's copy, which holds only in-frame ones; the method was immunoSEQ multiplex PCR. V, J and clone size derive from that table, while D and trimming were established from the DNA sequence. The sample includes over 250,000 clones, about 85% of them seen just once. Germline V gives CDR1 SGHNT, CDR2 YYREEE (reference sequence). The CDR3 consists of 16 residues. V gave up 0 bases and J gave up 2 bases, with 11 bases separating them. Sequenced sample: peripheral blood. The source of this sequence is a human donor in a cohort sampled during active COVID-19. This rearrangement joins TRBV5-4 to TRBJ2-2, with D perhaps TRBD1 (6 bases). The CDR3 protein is CASSLVQGPNTGELFF. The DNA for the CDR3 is TGTGCCAGCAGCTTGGTTCAGGGGCCAAACACCGGGGAGCTGTTTTTT. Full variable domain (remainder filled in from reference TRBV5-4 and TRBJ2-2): ETGVTQSPTHLIKTRGQQVTLRCSSQSGHNTVSWYQQALGQGPQFIFQYYREEENGRGNFPPRFSGLQFPNYSSELNVNALELDDSALYLCASSLVQGPNTGELFFGEGSRLTVL.